This section outlines one TCR beta chain sequence together with its context. The data are from a study of blood T cell repertoires in COVID-19. At the level of the study: COVID-19 samples from acute and convalescent phases originated in the United States, Italy and Spain. PBMCs, B-cell-depleted T cells, or T cells were the source of the cDNA or gDNA that made up the material.

CDR3 length equals 14 residues. The V and J ends lost 1 base and 2 bases respectively, with 9 bases between them. Germline CDR1 reads SGHVS; CDR2 reads FQNEAQ. Using immunoSEQ multiplex PCR, the repertoire was profiled, and TCRdb retains in-frame clones only, with some absent. The data show some 310,000 clones, roughly 90% seen once. The TCR originated in a woman aged 25 to 39 with COVID-19, enrolled during active disease. Sequencing was carried out using peripheral blood. V gene TRBV7-8 combines with J gene TRBJ2-7; D is uncertain. In DNA form, the CDR3 reads TGTGCCAGCAGCTTAGGGTCAGGTCCCTACGAGCAGTACTTC. It specifies CASSLGSGPYEQYF.